The clone carrying this T cell receptor (beta chain) is a singleton in its sample. This sample was taken from a study of blood T cell repertoires in COVID-19. As processed by the authors: By means of reference gene primer amplification, nucleated cell counts were estimated. Method: immunoSEQ multiplex PCR; TCRdb's copy keeps in-frame clones and lacks some. V, J and clone size were drawn from that table, and D and trimming were deduced from the DNA. The sample carries some 100,000 clones, roughly 85% recorded once. The sequencing sample was made of peripheral blood. This TCR was recovered from a woman aged 70-85 years with acute or convalescent COVID-19.

The CDR3 DNA reads as TGTGCCAGCAGTGTAGGACAGACCTACGAGCAGTACTTC. The encoded protein is CASSVGQTYEQYF. The chain recombines TRBV27 with TRBJ2-7; the D gene is possibly TRBD1 (6 bases). Trimming shortened V by 5 bases and J by 2 bases, and 10 bases separated the two germline ends. The germline V gene has CDR1 MNHEY and CDR2 SMNVEV (reference sequence). The CDR3 covers 13 residues.